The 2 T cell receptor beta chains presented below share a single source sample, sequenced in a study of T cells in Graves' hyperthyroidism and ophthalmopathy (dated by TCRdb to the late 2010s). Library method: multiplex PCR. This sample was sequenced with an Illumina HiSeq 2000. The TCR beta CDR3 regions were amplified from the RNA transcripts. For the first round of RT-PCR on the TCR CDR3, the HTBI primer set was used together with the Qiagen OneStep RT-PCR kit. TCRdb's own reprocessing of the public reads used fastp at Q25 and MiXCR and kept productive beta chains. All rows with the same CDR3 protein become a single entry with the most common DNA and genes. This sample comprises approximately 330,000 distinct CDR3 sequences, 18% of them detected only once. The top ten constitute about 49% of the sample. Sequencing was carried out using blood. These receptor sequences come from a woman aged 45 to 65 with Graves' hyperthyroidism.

This CDR3 is CASSYSSRETQYF. In DNA form, the CDR3 reads TGTGCCAGCAGTTACTCGAGTAGAGAGACCCAGTACTTC. This chain joins TRBV6-2 or TRBV6-3 and TRBJ2-5; D remains unclear. Trimming removed 0 bases from V and 4 bases from J, with 6 bases in between. CDR3 size: 13 residues. Germline V gene data show CDR1 as MNHEY and CDR2 as SVGEGT.

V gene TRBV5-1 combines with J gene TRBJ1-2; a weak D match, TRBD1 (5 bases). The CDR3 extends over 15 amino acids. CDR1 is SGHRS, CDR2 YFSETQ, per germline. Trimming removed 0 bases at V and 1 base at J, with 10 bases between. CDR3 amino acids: CASSLARGYNYGYTF. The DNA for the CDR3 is TGCGCCAGCAGCTTGGCCCGGGGGTATAACTATGGCTACACCTTC.